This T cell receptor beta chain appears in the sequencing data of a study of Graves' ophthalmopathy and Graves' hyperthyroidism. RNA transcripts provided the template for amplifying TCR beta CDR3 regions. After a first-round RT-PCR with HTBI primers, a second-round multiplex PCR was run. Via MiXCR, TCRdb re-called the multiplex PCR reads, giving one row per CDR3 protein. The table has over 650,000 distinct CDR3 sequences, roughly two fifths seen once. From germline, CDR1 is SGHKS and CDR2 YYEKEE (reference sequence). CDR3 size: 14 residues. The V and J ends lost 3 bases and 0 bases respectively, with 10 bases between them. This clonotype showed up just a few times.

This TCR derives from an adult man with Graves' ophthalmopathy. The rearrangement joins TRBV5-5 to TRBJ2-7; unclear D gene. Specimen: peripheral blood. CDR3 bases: TGTGCCAGCAGCTCCACGATGAGCTCCTACGAGCAGTACTTC. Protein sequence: CASSSTMSSYEQYF.